The present T cell receptor beta chain was sequenced within a study of OX40 agonist ivuxolimab in advanced cancers. A note on the overall study: Ivuxolimab, which targeted the costimulatory receptor OX40 (CD134), was an agonistic, fully human IgG2 monoclonal antibody. The paper covers the monotherapy dose-escalation part of the phase I ivuxolimab trial, which included N of about 56 patients. Intravenous ivuxolimab was administered to patients every 2 weeks at six dose levels: 0.01, 0.1, 0.3, 1.5, 3 and 10 mg/kg. Of the approximately 54 dose-escalation patients, hepatocellular carcinoma was present in about 20, melanoma in around 15, renal cell carcinoma in 9 and head and neck cancer in 9. A male proportion of roughly 85% and a mean age of approximately 55 years, ranging from roughly 23 to 85, were recorded for the dose-escalation cohort. Partial responses occurred in three dose-escalation patients, of whom one had hepatocellular carcinoma and two had cutaneous melanoma. The purpose of peripheral TCRbeta sequencing was to test whether ivuxolimab changed TCR sequence diversity and led to clonal T-cell expansion. Prior anti-PD-1, anti-PD-L1 or anti-CTLA-4 therapy was permitted, and checkpoint inhibitors had been received by roughly 42% of dose-escalation patients. General conclusions and limits of the study: At doses from 0.1 to 3.0 mg/kg, clonal expansion was seen in both CD4+ and CD8+ blood T cells between baseline and week 6. On average, CD8+ T cells showed more expanded clones than CD4+ T cells after ivuxolimab. Antigen specificity was not determined for the clonally expanded peripheral T cells. Low levels of normalized T-cell clonal expansion were also seen in some patients who did not respond. In partial responders in the 0.1-3.0 mg/kg groups, normalized peripheral clonal expansion was found to be among the lowest, especially among CD8+ T cells.

Genomic DNA was extracted from sorted cells for sequencing of the TCRbeta CDR3 region. The immunoSEQ Assay was used for sequencing of TCRbeta CDR3 regions. TCRdb stores this immuneACCESS table with in-frame sequences only. Part of the clones is absent; in the studies checked, under half of the shortfall reflects unresolved V genes, and no reason is known for the rest. The sample yields approximately 20,000 clones; approximately 82% were counted once. Clones ranked in the top ten supply approximately 10% of the sample. The trial excluded patients who had a history of autoimmune disease or were on systemic immunosuppression. Peripheral blood for TCR sequencing was collected from all dose cohorts at baseline, on cycle 4 day 1, and on cycle 7 day 1. The samples were taken from a phase I, first-in-human, multicenter, open-label dose-escalation trial of ivuxolimab. The trial enrolled adults with locally advanced or metastatic head and neck squamous cell, hepatocellular, melanoma or renal cell carcinoma. Before TCR sequencing, CD4+ T cells and CD8+ T cells were sorted from peripheral blood as separate populations.

CDR1 is given as SGHVS and CDR2 as FNYEAQ, both from the germline V gene. Spanning cysteine to phenylalanine, the CDR3 consists of 14 amino acids. CDR3 DNA only is kept here, 42 bases in frame from base 1. There are a few counts of this clone. Its antigen specificity is not known. Its ends do not fully match the called genes, so a read error is possible. The chain is encoded by TRBV7-6 joined to TRBJ2-1, with 11 middle bases fitting TRBD2. The TCR originated in an adult with an advanced solid tumor such as melanoma, head and neck, liver or kidney cancer. Specimen: CD4+ or CD8+ T cells sorted from blood, collected in a trial of the OX40 agonist ivuxolimab. The CDR3 amino acid sequence is: CASSLAGGYNEQFF. The nucleotide sequence reads TGTGCCAGCAGTTTAGCGGGAGGGTACAATGAGCAGTTCTTC.